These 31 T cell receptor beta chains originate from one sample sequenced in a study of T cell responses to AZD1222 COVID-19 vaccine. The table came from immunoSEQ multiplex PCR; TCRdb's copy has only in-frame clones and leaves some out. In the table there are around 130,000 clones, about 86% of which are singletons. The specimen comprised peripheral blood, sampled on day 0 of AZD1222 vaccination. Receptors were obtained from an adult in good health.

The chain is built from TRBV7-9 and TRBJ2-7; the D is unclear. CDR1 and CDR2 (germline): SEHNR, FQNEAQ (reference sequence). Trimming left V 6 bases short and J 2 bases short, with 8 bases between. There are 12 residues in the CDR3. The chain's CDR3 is CASRLNAYEQYF. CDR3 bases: TGTGCCAGCAGGCTTAACGCCTACGAGCAGTACTTC.

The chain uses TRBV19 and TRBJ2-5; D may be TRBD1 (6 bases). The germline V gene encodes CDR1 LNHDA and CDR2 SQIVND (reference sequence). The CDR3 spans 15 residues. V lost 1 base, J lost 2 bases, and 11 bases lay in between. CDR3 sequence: CASSIVSGVQETQYF. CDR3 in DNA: TGTGCCAGTAGTATAGTTTCAGGGGTTCAAGAGACCCAGTACTTC.

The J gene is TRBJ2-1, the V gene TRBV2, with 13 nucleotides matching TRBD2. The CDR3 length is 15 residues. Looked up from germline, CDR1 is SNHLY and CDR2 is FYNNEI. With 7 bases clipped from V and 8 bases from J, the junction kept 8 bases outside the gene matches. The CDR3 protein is CASNPGLAGVDEQFF. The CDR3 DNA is TGTGCCAGCAACCCCGGACTAGCGGGAGTGGATGAGCAGTTCTTC.

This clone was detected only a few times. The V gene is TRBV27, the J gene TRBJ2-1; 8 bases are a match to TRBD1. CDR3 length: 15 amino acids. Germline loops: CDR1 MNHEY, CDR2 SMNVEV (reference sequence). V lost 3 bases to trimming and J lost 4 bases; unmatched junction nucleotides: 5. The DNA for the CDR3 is TGTGCCAGCAGTTTGTCAGGGGGCGCGTACAATGAGCAGTTCTTC. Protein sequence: CASSLSGGAYNEQFF.

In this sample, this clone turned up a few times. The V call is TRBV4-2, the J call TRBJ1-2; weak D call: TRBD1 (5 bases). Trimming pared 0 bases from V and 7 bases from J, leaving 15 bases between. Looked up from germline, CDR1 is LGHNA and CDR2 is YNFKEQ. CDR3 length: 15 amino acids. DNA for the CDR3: TGTGCCAGCAGCCAAGATACACAGGTGGGGTTTGGCTACACCTTC. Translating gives CASSQDTQVGFGYTF.

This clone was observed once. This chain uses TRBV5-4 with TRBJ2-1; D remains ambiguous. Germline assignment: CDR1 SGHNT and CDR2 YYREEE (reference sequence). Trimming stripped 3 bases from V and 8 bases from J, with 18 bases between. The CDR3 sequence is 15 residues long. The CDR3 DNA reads TGTGCCAGCAGCTCCGAGTGGGGTAAGAGTGATGAGCAGTTCTTC. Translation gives CASSSEWGKSDEQFF.

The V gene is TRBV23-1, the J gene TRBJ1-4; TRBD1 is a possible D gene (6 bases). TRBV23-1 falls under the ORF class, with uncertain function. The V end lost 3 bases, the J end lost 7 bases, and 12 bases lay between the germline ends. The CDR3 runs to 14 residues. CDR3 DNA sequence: TGCGCCAGCAGTCATGGGGAGGGGGTTGAAAAACTGTTTTTT. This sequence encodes CASSHGEGVEKLFF.

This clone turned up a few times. The CDR3 DNA is TGTGCCAGCACCCTCCCCGGGACAGGTTACGAGCAGTACTTC. This codes for CASTLPGTGYEQYF. The gene calls are TRBV28 and TRBJ2-7; 8 positions match TRBD1. With V trimmed by 7 bases and J by 4 bases, 9 bases remained unmatched. CDR1 and CDR2 (germline): MDHEN, SYDVKM. This CDR3 spans 14 amino acids.

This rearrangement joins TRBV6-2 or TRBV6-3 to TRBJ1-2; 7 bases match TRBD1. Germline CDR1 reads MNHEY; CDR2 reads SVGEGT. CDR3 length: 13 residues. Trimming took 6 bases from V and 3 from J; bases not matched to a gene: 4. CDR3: CASSLTGDYGYTF. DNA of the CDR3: TGTGCCAGCAGCCTTACAGGGGACTATGGCTACACCTTC.

CDR3 DNA: TGTGCCAGCAGCTTACTGGGGGCCCAGCCCCAGCATTTT. Translation: CASSLLGAQPQHF. The rearrangement uses TRBV7-9 and TRBJ1-5, with D possibly TRBD1 on 6 matching bases. Germline values: CDR1 SEHNR, CDR2 FQNEAQ (reference sequence). The CDR3 spans 13 residues. The V and J ends lost 2 bases and 7 bases respectively, with 9 bases between them.

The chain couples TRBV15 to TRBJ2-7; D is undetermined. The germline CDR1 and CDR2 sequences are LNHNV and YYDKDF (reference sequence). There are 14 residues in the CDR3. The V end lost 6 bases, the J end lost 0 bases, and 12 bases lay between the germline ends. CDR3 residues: CATRTDPNSYEQYF. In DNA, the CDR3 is TGTGCCACCAGGACTGATCCAAACTCCTACGAGCAGTACTTC.

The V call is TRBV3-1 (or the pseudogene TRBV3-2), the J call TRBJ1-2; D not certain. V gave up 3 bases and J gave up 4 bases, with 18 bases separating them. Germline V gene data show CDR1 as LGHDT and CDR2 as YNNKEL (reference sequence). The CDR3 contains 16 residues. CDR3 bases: TGTGCCAGCAGCCATCTTACAAACCCGGGCTCCTATGGCTACACCTTC. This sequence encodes CASSHLTNPGSYGYTF.

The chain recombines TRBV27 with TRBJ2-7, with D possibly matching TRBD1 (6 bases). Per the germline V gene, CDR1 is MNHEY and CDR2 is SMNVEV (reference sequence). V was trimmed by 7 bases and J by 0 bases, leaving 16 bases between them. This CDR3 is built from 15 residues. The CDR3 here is CASTSLDSLSYEQYF. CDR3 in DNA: TGTGCCAGCACCTCCTTGGACAGTCTCTCCTACGAGCAGTACTTC.

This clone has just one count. This CDR3 reads CASSLYNTGTTNEKLFF. In DNA, the CDR3 is TGTGCCAGCAGCTTATACAACACAGGCACAACTAATGAAAAACTGTTTTTT. The chain employs TRBV7-8 and TRBJ1-4, with D tentatively TRBD1 (5 bases). Germline CDR1 reads SGHVS; CDR2 reads FQNEAQ. The V end was cut by 2 bases, the J end by 0 bases, with 13 bases between. The CDR3 loop spans 17 amino acids.

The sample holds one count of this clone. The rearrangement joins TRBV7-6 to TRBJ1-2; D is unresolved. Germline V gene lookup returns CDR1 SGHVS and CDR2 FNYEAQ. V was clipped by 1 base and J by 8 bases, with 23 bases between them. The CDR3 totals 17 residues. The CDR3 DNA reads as TGTGCCAGCAGCTTAGTCCCCGGACGAGACTTAATTGGCGGCTACACCTTC. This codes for CASSLVPGRDLIGGYTF.

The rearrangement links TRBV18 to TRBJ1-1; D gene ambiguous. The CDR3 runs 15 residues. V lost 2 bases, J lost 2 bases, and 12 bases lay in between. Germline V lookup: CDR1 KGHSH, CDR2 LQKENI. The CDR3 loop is CASSPLSDLNTEAFF. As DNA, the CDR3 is TGTGCCAGCTCACCATTGTCGGATTTAAACACTGAAGCTTTCTTT.

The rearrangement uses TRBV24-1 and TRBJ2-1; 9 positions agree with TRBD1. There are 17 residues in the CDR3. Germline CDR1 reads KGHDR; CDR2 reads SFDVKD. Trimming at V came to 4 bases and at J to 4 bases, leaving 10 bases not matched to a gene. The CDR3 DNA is TGTGCCACCAGTGAAAATGTCCGGGACAGGGCGTACAATGAGCAGTTCTTC. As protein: CATSENVRDRAYNEQFF.

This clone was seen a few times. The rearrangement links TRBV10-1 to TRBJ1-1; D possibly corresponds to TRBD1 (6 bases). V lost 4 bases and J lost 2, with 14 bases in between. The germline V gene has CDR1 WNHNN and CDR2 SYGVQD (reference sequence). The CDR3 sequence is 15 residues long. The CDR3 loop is CASSVDLGANTEAFF. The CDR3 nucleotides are TGCGCCAGCAGTGTTGATTTGGGGGCCAACACTGAAGCTTTCTTT.

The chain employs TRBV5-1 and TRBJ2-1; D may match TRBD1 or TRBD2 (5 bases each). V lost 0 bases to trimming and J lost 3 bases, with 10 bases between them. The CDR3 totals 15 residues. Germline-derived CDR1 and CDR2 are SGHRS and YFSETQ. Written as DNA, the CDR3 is TGCGCCAGCAGCTTGGTGTCAGGGAGCTACAATGAGCAGTTCTTC. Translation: CASSLVSGSYNEQFF.

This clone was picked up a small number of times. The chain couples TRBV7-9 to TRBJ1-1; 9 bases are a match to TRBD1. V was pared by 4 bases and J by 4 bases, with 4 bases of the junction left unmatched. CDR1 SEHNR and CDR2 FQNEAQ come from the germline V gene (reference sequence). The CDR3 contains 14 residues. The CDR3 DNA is TGTGCCAGCAGCTCACCGGGACAGGGCACTGAAGCTTTCTTT. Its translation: CASSSPGQGTEAFF.

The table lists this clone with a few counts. The CDR3 reads CASSPGWGRPQHF. The CDR3 bases are TGTGCCAGCAGCCCCGGTTGGGGGCGGCCCCAGCATTTT. The chain couples TRBV6-2 or TRBV6-3 to TRBJ1-5, with a possible D match to TRBD1 (6 bases). The germline V gene has CDR1 MNHEY and CDR2 SVGEGT. The CDR3 contains 13 residues. Trimming removed 6 bases at V and 9 bases at J, with 15 bases between.

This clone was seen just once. CDR3 in amino acids: CASSIPGGNEQFF. CDR3 sequence (DNA): TGTGCCAGTAGTATTCCGGGGGGCAATGAGCAGTTCTTC. The J gene is TRBJ2-1, the V gene TRBV19, with 7 bases identical to TRBD2. The trim removed 3 bases at V and 6 bases at J, leaving 2 bases unmatched. Germline V gene lookup returns CDR1 LNHDA and CDR2 SQIVND (reference sequence). The CDR3 consists of 13 residues.

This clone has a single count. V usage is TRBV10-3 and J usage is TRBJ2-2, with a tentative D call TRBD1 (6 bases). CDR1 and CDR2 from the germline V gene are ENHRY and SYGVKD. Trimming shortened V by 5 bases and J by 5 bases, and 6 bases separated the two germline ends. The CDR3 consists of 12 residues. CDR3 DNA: TGTGCCATCAGTACAGGGACCGGGGAGCTGTTTTTT. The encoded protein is CAISTGTGELFF.

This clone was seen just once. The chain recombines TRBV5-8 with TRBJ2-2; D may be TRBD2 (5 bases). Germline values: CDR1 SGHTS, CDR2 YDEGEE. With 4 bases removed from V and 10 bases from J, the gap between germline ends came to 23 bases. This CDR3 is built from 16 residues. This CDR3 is CASSQTSGQSLEELFF. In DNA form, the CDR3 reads TGTGCCAGCAGCCAAACGAGCGGTCAGAGCTTGGAGGAGCTGTTTTTT. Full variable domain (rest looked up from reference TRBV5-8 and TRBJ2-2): EAGVTQSPTHLIKTRGQQATLRCSPISGHTSVYWYQQALGLGLQFLLWYDEGEERNRGNFPPRFSGRQFPNYSSELNVNALELEDSALYLCASSQTSGQSLEELFFGEGSRLTVL.

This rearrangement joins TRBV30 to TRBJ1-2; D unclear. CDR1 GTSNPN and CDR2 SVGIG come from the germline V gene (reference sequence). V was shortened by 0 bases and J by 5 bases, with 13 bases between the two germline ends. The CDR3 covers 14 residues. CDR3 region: CAWSVKRVLYGYTF. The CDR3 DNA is TGTGCCTGGAGTGTAAAGAGGGTGCTATATGGCTACACCTTC.

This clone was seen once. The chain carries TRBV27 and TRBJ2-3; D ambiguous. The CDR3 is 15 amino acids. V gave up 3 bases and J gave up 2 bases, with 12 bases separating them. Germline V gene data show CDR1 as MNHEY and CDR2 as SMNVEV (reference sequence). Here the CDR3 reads CASSFLFVDTDTQYF. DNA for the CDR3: TGTGCCAGCAGTTTTTTGTTCGTAGACACAGATACGCAGTATTTT.

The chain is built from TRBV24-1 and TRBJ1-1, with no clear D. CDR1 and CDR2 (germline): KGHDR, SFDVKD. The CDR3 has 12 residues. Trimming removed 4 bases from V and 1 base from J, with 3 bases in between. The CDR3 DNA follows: TGTGCCACCAGTGACGCGAACACTGAAGCTTTCTTT. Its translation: CATSDANTEAFF.

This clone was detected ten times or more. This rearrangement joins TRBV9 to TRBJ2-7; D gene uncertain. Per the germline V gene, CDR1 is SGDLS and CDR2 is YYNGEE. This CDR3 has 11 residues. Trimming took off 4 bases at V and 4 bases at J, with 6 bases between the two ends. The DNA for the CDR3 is TGTGCCAGCAGCTTCCCATACGAGCAGTACTTC. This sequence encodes CASSFPYEQYF.

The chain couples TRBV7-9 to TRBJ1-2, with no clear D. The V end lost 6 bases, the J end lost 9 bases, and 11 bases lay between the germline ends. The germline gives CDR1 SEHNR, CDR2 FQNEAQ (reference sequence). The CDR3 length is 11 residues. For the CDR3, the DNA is TGTGCCAGCAGTGAAGGTACAAGCTACACCTTC. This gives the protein CASSEGTSYTF.

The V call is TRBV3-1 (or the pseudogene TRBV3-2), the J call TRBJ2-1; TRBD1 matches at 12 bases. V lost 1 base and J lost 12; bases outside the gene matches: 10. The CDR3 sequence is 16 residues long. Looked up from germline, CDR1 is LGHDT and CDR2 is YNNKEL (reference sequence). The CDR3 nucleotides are TGTGCCAGCAGCCAAGTTAAGGGACAGGGGGCGCGATTGCAGTTCTTC. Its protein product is CASSQVKGQGARLQFF.

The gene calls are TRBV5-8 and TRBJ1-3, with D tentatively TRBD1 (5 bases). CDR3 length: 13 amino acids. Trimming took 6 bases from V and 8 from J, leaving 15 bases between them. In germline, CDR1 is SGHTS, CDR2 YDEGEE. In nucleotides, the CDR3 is TGTGCCAGCAACCGTGGAGGGACTTACACCATATATTTT. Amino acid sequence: CASNRGGTYTIYF.